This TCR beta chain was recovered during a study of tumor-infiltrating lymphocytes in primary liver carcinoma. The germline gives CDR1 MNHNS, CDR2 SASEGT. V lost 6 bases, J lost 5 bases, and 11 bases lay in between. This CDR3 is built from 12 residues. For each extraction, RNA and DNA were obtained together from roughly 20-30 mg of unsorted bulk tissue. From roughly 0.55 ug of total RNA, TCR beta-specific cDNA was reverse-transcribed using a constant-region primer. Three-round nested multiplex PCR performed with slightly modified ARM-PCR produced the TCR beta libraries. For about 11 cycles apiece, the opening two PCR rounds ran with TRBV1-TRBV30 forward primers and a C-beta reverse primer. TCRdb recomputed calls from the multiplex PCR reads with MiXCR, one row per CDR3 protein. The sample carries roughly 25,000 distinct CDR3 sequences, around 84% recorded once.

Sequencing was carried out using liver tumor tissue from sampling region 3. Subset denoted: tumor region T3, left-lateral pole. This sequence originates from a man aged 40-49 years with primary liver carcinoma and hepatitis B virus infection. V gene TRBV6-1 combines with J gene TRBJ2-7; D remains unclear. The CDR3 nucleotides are TGTGCCAGCAGCGCAGCAGTCCACGAGCAGTACTTC. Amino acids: CASSAAVHEQYF.